This TCR beta chain was captured by sequencing in a study of tumor-infiltrating lymphocytes in oesophageal squamous cell carcinoma. The CDR3 runs 13 residues. The germline gives CDR1 SGHVS, CDR2 FQNEAQ. TCRdb passed the PCR reads through MiXCR, listing each CDR3 protein once. Found here are nearly 9,000 distinct CDR3 sequences, roughly two thirds of them singletons; the top ten hold 36%. This clonotype originated in a female donor with esophageal squamous cell carcinoma. Sample: esophageal tumor tissue. The chain is built from TRBV7-8 and TRBJ2-7; D is possibly TRBD1 (5 bases). The J call may be incorrect, as the DNA end agrees better with TRBJ2-1. The DNA of the CDR3 is TGTGCCACTAAGGCAGGGATCTACAATGAGCAGTTCTTC. Its translation is CATKAGIYNEQFF.